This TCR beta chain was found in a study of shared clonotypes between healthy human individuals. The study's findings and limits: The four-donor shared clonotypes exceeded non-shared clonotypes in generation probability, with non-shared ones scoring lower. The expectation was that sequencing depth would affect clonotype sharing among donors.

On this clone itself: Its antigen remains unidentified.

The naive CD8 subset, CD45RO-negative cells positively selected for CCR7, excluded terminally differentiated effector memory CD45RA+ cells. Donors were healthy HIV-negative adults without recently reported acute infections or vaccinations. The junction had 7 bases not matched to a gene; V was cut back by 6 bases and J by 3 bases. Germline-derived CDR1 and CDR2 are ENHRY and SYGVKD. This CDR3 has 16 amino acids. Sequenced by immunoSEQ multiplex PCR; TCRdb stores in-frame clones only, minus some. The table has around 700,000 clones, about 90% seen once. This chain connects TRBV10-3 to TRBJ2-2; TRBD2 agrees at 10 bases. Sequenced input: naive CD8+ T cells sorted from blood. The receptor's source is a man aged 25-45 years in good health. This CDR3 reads CAIRRTSGKHTGELFF. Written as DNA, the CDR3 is TGTGCCATCAGAAGGACTAGCGGAAAACACACCGGGGAGCTGTTTTTT.